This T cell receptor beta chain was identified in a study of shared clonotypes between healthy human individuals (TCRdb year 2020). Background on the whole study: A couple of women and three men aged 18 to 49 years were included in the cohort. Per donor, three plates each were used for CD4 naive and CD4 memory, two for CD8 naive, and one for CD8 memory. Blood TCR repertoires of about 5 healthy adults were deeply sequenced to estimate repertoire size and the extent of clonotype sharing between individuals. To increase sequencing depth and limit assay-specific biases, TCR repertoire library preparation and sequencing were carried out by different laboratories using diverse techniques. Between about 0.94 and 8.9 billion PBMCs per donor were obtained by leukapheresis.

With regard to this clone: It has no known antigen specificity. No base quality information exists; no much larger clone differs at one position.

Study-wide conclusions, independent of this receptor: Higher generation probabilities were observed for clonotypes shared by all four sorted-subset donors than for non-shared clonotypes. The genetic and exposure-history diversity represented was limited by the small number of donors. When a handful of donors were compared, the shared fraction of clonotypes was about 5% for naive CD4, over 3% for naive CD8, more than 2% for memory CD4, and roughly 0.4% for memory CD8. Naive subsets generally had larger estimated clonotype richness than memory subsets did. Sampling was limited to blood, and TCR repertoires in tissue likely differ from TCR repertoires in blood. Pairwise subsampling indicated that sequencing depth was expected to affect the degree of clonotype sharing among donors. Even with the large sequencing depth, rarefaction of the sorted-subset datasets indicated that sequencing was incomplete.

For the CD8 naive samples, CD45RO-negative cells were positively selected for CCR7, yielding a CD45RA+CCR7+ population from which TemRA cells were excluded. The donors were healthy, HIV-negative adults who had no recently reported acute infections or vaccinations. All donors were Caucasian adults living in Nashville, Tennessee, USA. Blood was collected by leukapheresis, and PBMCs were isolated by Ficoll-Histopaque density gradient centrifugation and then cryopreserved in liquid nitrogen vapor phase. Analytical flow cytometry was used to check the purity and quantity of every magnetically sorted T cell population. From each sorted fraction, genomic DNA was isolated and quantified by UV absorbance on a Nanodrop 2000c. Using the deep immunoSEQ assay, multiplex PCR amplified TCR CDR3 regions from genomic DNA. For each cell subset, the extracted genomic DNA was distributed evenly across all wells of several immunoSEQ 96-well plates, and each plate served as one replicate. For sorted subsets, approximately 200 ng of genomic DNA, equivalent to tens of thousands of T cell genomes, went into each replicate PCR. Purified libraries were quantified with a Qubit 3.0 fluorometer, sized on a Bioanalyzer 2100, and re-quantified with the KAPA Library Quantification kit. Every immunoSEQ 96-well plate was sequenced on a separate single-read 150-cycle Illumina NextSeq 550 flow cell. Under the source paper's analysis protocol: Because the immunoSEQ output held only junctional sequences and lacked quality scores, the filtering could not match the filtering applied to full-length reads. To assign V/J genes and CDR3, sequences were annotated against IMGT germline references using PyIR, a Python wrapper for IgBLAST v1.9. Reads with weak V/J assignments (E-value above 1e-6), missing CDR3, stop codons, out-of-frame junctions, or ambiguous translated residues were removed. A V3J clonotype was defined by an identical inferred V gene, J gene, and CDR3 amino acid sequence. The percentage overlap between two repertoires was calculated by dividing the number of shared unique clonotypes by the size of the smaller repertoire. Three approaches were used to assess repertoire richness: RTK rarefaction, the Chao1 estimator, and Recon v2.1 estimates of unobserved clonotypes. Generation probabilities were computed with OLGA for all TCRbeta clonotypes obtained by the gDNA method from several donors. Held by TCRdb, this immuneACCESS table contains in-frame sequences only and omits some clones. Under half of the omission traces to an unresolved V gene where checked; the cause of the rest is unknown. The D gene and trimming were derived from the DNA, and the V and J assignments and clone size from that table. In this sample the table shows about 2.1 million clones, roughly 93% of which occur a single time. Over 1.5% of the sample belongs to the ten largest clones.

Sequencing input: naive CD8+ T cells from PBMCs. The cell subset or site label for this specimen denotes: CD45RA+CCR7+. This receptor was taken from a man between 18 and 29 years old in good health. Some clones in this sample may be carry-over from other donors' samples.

The nucleotide sequence reads TGTGCCAGCAGCTTACTCCGACAGCTACGAGAATATGGCTACACCTTC. This translates into CASSLLRQLREYGYTF. In this chain, TRBV7-9 is recombined with TRBJ1-2; the D gene is perhaps TRBD1, from 5 matching bases. The CDR3 covers 16 residues, taking in both the cysteine and the phenylalanine. The sequence is cut down to CDR3 DNA, 48 bases in frame from base 1. The germline V gene (reference sequence) provides CDR1 SEHNR and CDR2 FQNEAQ. The junction shows trimming of 2 bases on V and 5 bases on J, plus 18 bases between the germline ends.